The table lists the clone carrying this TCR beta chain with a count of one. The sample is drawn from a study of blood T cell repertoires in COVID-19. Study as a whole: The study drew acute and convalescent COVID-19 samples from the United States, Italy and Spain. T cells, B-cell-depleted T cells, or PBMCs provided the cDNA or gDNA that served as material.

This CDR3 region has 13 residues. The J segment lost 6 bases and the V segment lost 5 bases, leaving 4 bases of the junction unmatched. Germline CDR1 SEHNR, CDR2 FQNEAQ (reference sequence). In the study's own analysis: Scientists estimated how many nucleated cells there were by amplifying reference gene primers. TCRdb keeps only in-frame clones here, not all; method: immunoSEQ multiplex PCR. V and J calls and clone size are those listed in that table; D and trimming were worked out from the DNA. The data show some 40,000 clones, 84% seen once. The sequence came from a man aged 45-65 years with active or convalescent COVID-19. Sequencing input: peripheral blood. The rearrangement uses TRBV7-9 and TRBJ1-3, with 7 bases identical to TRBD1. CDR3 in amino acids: CASSLGQANTIYF. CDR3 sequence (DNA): TGTGCCAGCAGCCTAGGACAGGCAAACACCATATATTTT.